This T cell receptor beta chain was captured by sequencing in a study of control samples from healthy donors and cancer patients. J was trimmed by 6 bases and V by 5 bases; bases with no gene match: 16. CDR3 length: 16 residues. Germline V gene data show CDR1 as GTSNPN and CDR2 as SVGIG (reference sequence). Here immunoSEQ multiplex PCR was the method, and the copy in TCRdb shows in-frame clones only, minus some. The sample contains approximately 230,000 clones, over 70% of which appear only once. Sequencing used PBMCs. The chain has TRBV30 and TRBJ2-7; 10 nucleotides agree with TRBD2. This TCR came from a woman aged 55-69 years with lung cancer. The DNA for the CDR3 is TGTGCCTGGCAATGGGGGGGTGCTAGCGGGAGAGGCGAGCAGTACTTC. The encoded protein is CAWQWGGASGRGEQYF.